This record covers a single TCR beta chain. What it recognizes is unknown. The source of the sample is a study of CD8 T cells in Susac syndrome. Study-wide background: Among the sequenced Susac syndrome patients, five or six had active disease while eight or nine were in remission. Patients with Susac syndrome were therapy-naive, treated with corticosteroids, or treated with intravenous immunoglobulin alone when blood was collected.

Reverse transcription of roughly 0.5 to 1 ug RNA was carried out with random hexamers. TCRdb redid the calling of the immunoSEQ multiplex PCR reads with MiXCR, one entry per CDR3 protein. The sample contains roughly 160,000 distinct CDR3 sequences, roughly 95% of which appear only once. Susac syndrome patients met recently defined diagnostic criteria for definite or probable disease. CDR3 length: 14 amino acids. V shed 4 bases and J 1 base; nucleotides not matched to a gene: 4. Germline V gene sequence: CDR1 SQVTM, CDR2 ANQGSEA. Study-level points and caveats: Clonal expansion was not seen in any Susac syndrome CD4+ T cell repertoire.

The chain links TRBV29-1 to TRBJ1-1; the match to TRBD1 covers 9 bases. This clonotype was sampled from a human donor with Susac syndrome. Sequenced material: CD4+ T cells from PBMCs. The CDR3 region has the DNA TGCAGCGTTGTCCCGGGACAGGGGAACACTGAAGCTTTCTTT. This codes for CSVVPGQGNTEAFF.